The 16 T cell receptor beta chains presented below share a single source sample, sequenced in a study of patients and donors after allogeneic stem cell transplantation. Each CDR3 protein is one row after TCRdb ran MiXCR on the RT-PCR reads. In the table there are about a million distinct CDR3 sequences, under 20% of which are singletons. The sequenced material came from blood, either unsorted or a sorted T cell fraction (not recorded which). These receptor sequences come from a human donor who was either an allogeneic HSCT recipient or a stem cell or donor lymphocyte infusion donor (not recorded which). It is not recorded whose cells these are; they may come from a transplant donor.

This clonotype was seen a few times. The rearrangement joins TRBV6-5 to TRBJ1-6, with TRBD1 matching 9 bases. This CDR3 has 15 residues. V gave up 4 bases and J gave up 11 bases; unmatched junction bases: 9. Germline loops: CDR1 MNHEY, CDR2 SVGAGI. The DNA for the CDR3 is TGTGCCAGCAGTTCTGGACAGGGGAACGGGACACCCCTCCACTTT. Translation: CASSSGQGNGTPLHF.

This chain joins TRBV29-1 and TRBJ2-1, with TRBD1 matching 7 bases. This CDR3 contains 14 residues. The V and J ends lost 3 bases and 3 bases, in that order; junction bases with no gene match: 5. Germline CDR1 is SQVTM and CDR2 is ANQGSEA. CDR3 residues: CSVEGRGFYNEQFF. The CDR3 DNA sequence: TGCAGCGTTGAGGGCAGGGGGTTCTACAATGAGCAGTTCTTC.

This clonotype was detected only a few times. The chain employs TRBV5-1 and TRBJ2-1; a weak D match, TRBD2 (5 bases). The germline gives CDR1 SGHRS, CDR2 YFSETQ. This CDR3 is 16 amino acids long. V dropped 3 bases and J dropped 4 bases, with 17 bases sitting between them. The CDR3 region is CASSSGLAGWYNEQFF. The CDR3 DNA is TGCGCCAGCAGCTCCGGACTCGCTGGGTGGTACAATGAGCAGTTCTTC.

The V and J genes are TRBV7-2 and TRBJ1-6, with D hard to call. V dropped 1 base and J dropped 10 bases, with 11 bases sitting between them. This CDR3 region has 14 residues. Germline lookup yields CDR1 SGHTA and CDR2 FQGNSA. The CDR3 protein is CASSLDGRFSPLHF. For the CDR3, the DNA is TGTGCCAGCAGCTTAGACGGCAGGTTCTCACCCCTCCACTTT. The entire variable domain, with the rest obtained from reference TRBV7-2 and TRBJ1-6, is as follows: GAGVSQSPSNKVTEKGKDVELRCDPISGHTALYWYRQSLGQGLEFLIYFQGNSAPDKSGLPSDRFSAERTGGSVSTLTIQRTQQEDSAVYLCASSLDGRFSPLHFGNGTRLTVT.

The rearrangement uses TRBV5-1 and TRBJ1-4; no firm D call. The CDR3 has 14 residues. Germline V CDR1 and CDR2: SGHRS, YFSETQ. The V end lost 1 base, the J end lost 6 bases, and 10 bases lay between the germline ends. DNA for the CDR3: TGCGCCAGCAGCTTGAAACCCACTGATGAAAAACTGTTTTTT. It yields the protein CASSLKPTDEKLFF.

This clonotype was seen more than once but under ten times. This chain joins TRBV6-5 and TRBJ1-6; possibly TRBD1 for D (6 bases). V was clipped by 6 bases and J by 10 bases, with 16 bases between them. The CDR3 is 14 amino acids. In germline, CDR1 is MNHEY, CDR2 SVGAGI. The CDR3: CASRYRVSNSPLHF. DNA of the CDR3: TGTGCCAGCAGATACAGGGTTTCTAACTCACCCCTCCACTTT.

The V and J genes are TRBV5-1 and TRBJ2-2; possible D gene TRBD1, 6 bases. V was trimmed by 4 bases and J by 5 bases, leaving 12 bases between them. Germline CDR1 is SGHRS and CDR2 is YFSETQ. The CDR3 runs to 14 residues. CDR3 coding DNA: TGCGCCAGCAGCCAACAGGGATGGACCGGGGAGCTGTTTTTT. Its translation is CASSQQGWTGELFF.

V and J are TRBV9 and TRBJ2-7, with D unclear. V lost 4 bases, J lost 2 bases, and 7 bases lay in between. The germline V gene encodes CDR1 SGDLS and CDR2 YYNGEE. This CDR3 has 12 residues. CDR3 in DNA: TGTGCCAGCAGCAGTAACGCCTACGAGCAGTACTTC. Translating it yields CASSSNAYEQYF.

This clonotype was picked up a small number of times. This rearrangement joins TRBV20-1 to TRBJ1-6, with TRBD1 matching over 8 bases. Germline values: CDR1 DFQATT, CDR2 SNEGSKA (reference sequence). V dropped 0 bases and J dropped 4; count of bases not matched to a gene: 8. The CDR3 totals 17 residues. CDR3 DNA: TGCAGTGCTAGAGATACGCGGGACAGGCGATATAATTCACCCCTCCACTTT. Protein: CSARDTRDRRYNSPLHF.

This clonotype was seen repeatedly, ten times or more. The chain uses TRBV29-1 and TRBJ2-1, with D perhaps TRBD1 or TRBD2 (6 bases each). The CDR3 spans 14 residues. Germline CDR1 SQVTM, CDR2 ANQGSEA. Trimming shortened V by 4 bases and J by 2 bases, and 12 bases separated the two germline ends. In DNA form, the CDR3 reads TGCAGCGTTGCCGGAGGGGGTGCCTACAATGAGCAGTTCTTC. Protein sequence: CSVAGGGAYNEQFF.

The chain combines TRBV24-1 with TRBJ2-3, with D possibly TRBD1 on 5 matching bases. Trimming took 6 bases from V and 5 from J, leaving 8 bases between them. Per the germline V gene, CDR1 is KGHDR and CDR2 is SFDVKD. The CDR3 contains 12 residues. The CDR3 sequence is CATSSQGDTQYF. The CDR3 DNA reads as TGTGCCACCAGTTCCCAGGGAGATACGCAGTATTTT.

The chain is built from TRBV3-1 and TRBJ2-7, with unresolved D. This CDR3 has 13 residues. The V gene's germline CDR1 is LGHDT and CDR2 YNNKEL (reference sequence). The V and J ends lost 6 bases and 3 bases respectively, with 12 bases between them. This chain's CDR3 is CASSPHIYYEQYF. CDR3 sequence (DNA): TGTGCCAGCAGTCCCCATATCTACTACGAGCAGTACTTC.

The chain's CDR3 is CASSLEGGKNYGYTF. The CDR3 DNA reads as TGTGCCAGCAGCCTAGAAGGGGGGAAAAACTATGGCTACACCTTC. The V and J genes are TRBV7-2 and TRBJ1-2; the D gene is possibly TRBD1 (6 bases). In germline, CDR1 is SGHTA, CDR2 FQGNSA. V lost 5 bases and J lost 2, with 15 bases in between. The CDR3 totals 15 residues.

This clonotype was detected only a few times. V is TRBV11-2 and J is TRBJ2-1; the D is unclear. The V gene's germline CDR1 is SGHAT and CDR2 FQNNGV. This CDR3 spans 12 amino acids. V lost 4 bases, J lost 8 bases, and 9 bases lay in between. In nucleotides, the CDR3 is TGTGCCAGCAGCTGGGTCCCCCATGAGCAGTTCTTC. Protein product: CASSWVPHEQFF.

This rearrangement joins TRBV14 to TRBJ2-3; 7 bases line up with TRBD2. This CDR3 spans 14 amino acids. Germline V CDR1 and CDR2: SGHDN, FVKESK. The V gene end was trimmed by 9 bases and the J gene end by 3 bases; junction bases not matched to a gene: 9. Here the CDR3 reads CASRGGDLTDTQYF. In DNA form, the CDR3 reads TGTGCCAGTCGCGGGGGAGATTTGACAGATACGCAGTATTTT.

This clonotype was seen only once. The chain recombines TRBV18 with TRBJ2-1; 8 nucleotides match TRBD2. J was trimmed by 10 bases and V by 0 bases; bases with no gene match: 8. The V gene's germline CDR1 is KGHSH and CDR2 LQKENI. This CDR3 is 15 amino acids long. CDR3 coding DNA: TGTGCCAGCTCACCACCGAATAGCGGGACAAACGAGCAGTTCTTC. Its protein product is CASSPPNSGTNEQFF.